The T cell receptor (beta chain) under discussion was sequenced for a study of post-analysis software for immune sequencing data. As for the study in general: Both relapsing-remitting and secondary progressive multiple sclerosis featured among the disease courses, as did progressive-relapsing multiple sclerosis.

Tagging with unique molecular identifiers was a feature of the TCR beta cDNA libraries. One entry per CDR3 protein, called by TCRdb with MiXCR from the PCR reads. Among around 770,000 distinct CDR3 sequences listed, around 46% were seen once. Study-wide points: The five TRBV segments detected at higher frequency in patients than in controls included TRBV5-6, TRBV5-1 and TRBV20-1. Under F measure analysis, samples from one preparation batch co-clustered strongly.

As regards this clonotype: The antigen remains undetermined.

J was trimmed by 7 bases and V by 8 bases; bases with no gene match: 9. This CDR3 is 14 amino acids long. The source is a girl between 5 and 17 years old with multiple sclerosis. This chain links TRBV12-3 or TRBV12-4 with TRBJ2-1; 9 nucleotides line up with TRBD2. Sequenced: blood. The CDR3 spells CASDGSGSWNEQFF. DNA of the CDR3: TGTGCCAGCGACGGTAGCGGGAGTTGGAATGAGCAGTTCTTC.